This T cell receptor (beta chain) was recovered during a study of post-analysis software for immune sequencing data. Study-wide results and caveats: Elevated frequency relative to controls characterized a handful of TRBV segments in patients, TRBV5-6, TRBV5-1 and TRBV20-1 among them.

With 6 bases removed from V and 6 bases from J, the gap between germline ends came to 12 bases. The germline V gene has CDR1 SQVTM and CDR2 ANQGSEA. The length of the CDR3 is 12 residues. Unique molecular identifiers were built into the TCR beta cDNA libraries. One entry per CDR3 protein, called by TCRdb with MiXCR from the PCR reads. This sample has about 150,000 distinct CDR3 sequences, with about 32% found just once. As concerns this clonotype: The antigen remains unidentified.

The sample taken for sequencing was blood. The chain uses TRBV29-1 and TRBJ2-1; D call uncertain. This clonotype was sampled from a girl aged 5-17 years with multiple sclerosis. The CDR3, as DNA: TGCAGCGTATCATCGGGCAGCAATGAGCAGTTCTTC. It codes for CSVSSGSNEQFF.